The 32 T cell receptor beta chains presented below share a single source sample, sequenced in a study of cytomegalovirus exposure and HLA in healthy donors. PCR used 60 Vbeta primers and 13 Jbeta primers. The assay was immunoSEQ multiplex PCR, and TCRdb's table has in-frame clones only and misses some. The data contain 150,000 to 200,000 clones, over 60% of them singletons. Source material: PBMCs. The receptors originated from a woman aged 40 to 50 in good health and CMV-seronegative.

The chain carries TRBV29-1 and TRBJ1-1, with unresolved D. Between the trimmed V and J ends, which lost 3 bases and 1 base, there was a span of 12 bases. Germline values: CDR1 SQVTM, CDR2 ANQGSEA. CDR3 length equals 14 residues. CDR3 coding DNA: TGCAGCGTTGACTCTCGGGTAGGGAACACTGAAGCTTTCTTT. This gives the protein CSVDSRVGNTEAFF.

CDR3 DNA: TGTGCCAGCTCACTTGACAGCTTCGTGGGCTACACCTTC. It yields the protein CASSLDSFVGYTF. This chain joins TRBV18 and TRBJ1-2; the D gene is possibly TRBD1 (5 bases). This CDR3 is 13 amino acids long. Germline assignment: CDR1 KGHSH and CDR2 LQKENI. The V and J ends lost 4 bases and 8 bases respectively, with 14 bases between them.

This chain joins TRBV19 and TRBJ1-1, with D possibly being TRBD1 (6 bases). The ends were cut back, 3 bases at V and 5 bases at J, with 13 bases in the middle. The CDR3 sequence is 14 residues long. CDR1 is LNHDA and CDR2 is SQIVND in the germline V gene (reference sequence). CDR3: CASSIRDTGTEAFF. CDR3 coding DNA: TGTGCCAGTAGTATCCGGGACACGGGGACTGAAGCTTTCTTT.

The V gene is TRBV5-1, the J gene TRBJ2-3; D not resolved. The V and J ends lost 0 bases and 5 bases respectively, with 4 bases between them. Germline V gene data show CDR1 as SGHRS and CDR2 as YFSETQ. The CDR3 sequence is 12 residues long. The CDR3 DNA is TGCGCCAGCAGCTTGGACGGAGATACGCAGTATTTT. It yields the protein CASSLDGDTQYF.

J is TRBJ1-4 and V is TRBV5-1; the match to TRBD1 covers 8 bases. Germline V gene sequence: CDR1 SGHRS, CDR2 YFSETQ. The CDR3 sequence is 14 residues long. The J segment lost 7 bases and the V segment lost 5 bases, leaving 7 bases of the junction unmatched. This CDR3 reads CASRERTGFEKLFF. The CDR3 nucleotides read TGCGCCAGCAGAGAGAGGACAGGGTTTGAAAAACTGTTTTTT.

The chain recombines TRBV7-2 with TRBJ2-3; D may be TRBD2 (5 bases). Germline CDR1 is SGHTA and CDR2 is FQGNSA. This CDR3 comprises 14 residues. Trimming pared 5 bases from V and 5 bases from J, leaving 14 bases between. CDR3 DNA sequence: TGTGCCAGCAGCCCGAGCGGAGGTAGAGATACGCAGTATTTT. Protein: CASSPSGGRDTQYF.

The chain links TRBV6-1 to TRBJ2-1; no clear D gene. CDR3 length: 14 residues. CDR1 is MNHNS, CDR2 SASEGT, per germline. The V end was cut by 8 bases, the J end by 4 bases, with 15 bases between. CDR3 nucleotide sequence: TGTGCCAGCCTGGCCCAAACCATTTACAATGAGCAGTTCTTC. Its translation: CASLAQTIYNEQFF.

The V call is TRBV18, the J call TRBJ2-1; no firm D call. CDR1 is KGHSH and CDR2 is LQKENI in the germline V gene. Trimming removed 8 bases at V and 5 bases at J, with 13 bases between. The CDR3 runs 13 residues. The CDR3 DNA is TGTGCCAGCGACCCCCGGCTAGACAATGAGCAGTTCTTC. The encoded protein is CASDPRLDNEQFF.

The CDR3 is CASSFSGEGGYTF. In DNA form, the CDR3 reads TGTGCCAGCAGTTTCTCCGGGGAGGGCGGCTACACCTTC. V is TRBV27 and J is TRBJ1-2, with no clear D. The CDR3 is 13 residues long. V lost 3 bases and J lost 8, with 13 bases in between. Germline V gene lookup returns CDR1 MNHEY and CDR2 SMNVEV (reference sequence).

The V call is TRBV18, the J call TRBJ1-1; 9 nucleotides agree with TRBD1. The CDR3 extends over 17 amino acids. Germline V gene lookup returns CDR1 KGHSH and CDR2 LQKENI. V lost 5 bases and J lost 5; bases outside the gene matches: 15. CDR3 in DNA: TGTGCCAGCTCAACCCGCCCCGGGACAGGGTCAACTACTGAAGCTTTCTTT. Translated: CASSTRPGTGSTTEAFF.

Remarks on this clone: Mismatch with germline at one junction end may stem from a read error. V usage is TRBV7-2 and J usage is TRBJ2-1, with TRBD2 as a possible D gene (6 bases). CDR1 is SGHTA, CDR2 FQGNSA, per germline. This CDR3 contains 13 residues. CDR3 DNA sequence: TGTGCCAGCAGCTTAGCGAAGGACTACATTGGGGTCTTC. It specifies CASSLAKDYIGVF.

The CDR3: CASSQSEGSSYEQYF. In DNA form, the CDR3 reads TGTGCCAGCTCACAAAGCGAGGGTAGCTCCTACGAGCAGTACTTC. The gene calls are TRBV18 and TRBJ2-7; tentative D call: TRBD2 (5 bases). The CDR3 contains 15 residues. V lost 4 bases to trimming and J lost 0 bases, with 13 bases between them. In germline, CDR1 is KGHSH, CDR2 LQKENI.

The chain couples TRBV11-3 to TRBJ2-7, with 8 bases fitting TRBD1. The ends lost 5 bases at V and 2 bases at J; junction bases unmatched: 8. CDR3 length equals 15 residues. CDR1 is SGHNT, CDR2 YENEEA, per germline. CDR3 loop: CASSLLTGAPYEQYV. The CDR3 bases are TGTGCCAGCAGCCTACTGACAGGGGCCCCCTACGAGCAGTACGTC.

In its sample, this clone was seen once. The rearrangement uses TRBV19 and TRBJ2-2; D is perhaps TRBD1 (6 bases). CDR3 length: 14 amino acids. V lost 10 bases to trimming and J lost 1 base, with 13 bases between them. Germline V gives CDR1 LNHDA, CDR2 SQIVND (reference sequence). The CDR3 protein is CATRQGQNTGELFF. CDR3 nucleotides: TGTGCCACCCGTCAGGGACAGAACACCGGGGAGCTGTTTTTT.

The chain couples TRBV7-9 to TRBJ1-1; 8 positions match TRBD1. Germline CDR1 is SEHNR and CDR2 is FQNEAQ (reference sequence). The CDR3 is 14 amino acids. Unmatched junction bases numbered 4, after V lost 3 bases and J lost 4 bases. Here the CDR3 reads CASSLDRDGTEAFF. The CDR3 nucleotides are TGTGCCAGCAGCTTGGACAGGGATGGCACTGAAGCTTTCTTT.

This chain connects TRBV4-3 to TRBJ2-2; 9 nucleotides line up with TRBD1. The CDR3 is 16 amino acids. Trimming cost V 1 base and J 6 bases; bases outside gene matches: 6. Germline V gives CDR1 LGHNA, CDR2 YSLEER. The DNA of the CDR3 is TGCGCCAGCAGCCAAGGGGGGACAGGGAGGGCCGGGGAGCTGTTTTTT. Protein: CASSQGGTGRAGELFF.

This clone was observed a few times. The chain joins TRBV5-1 to TRBJ1-2; D ambiguous. CDR3 length: 16 amino acids. V lost 0 bases to trimming and J lost 4 bases, with 16 bases between them. CDR1 is SGHRS, CDR2 YFSETQ, per germline. The CDR3 sequence: CASSLDEVASAYGYTF. The CDR3 nucleotides are TGCGCCAGCAGCTTGGACGAAGTGGCCTCCGCCTATGGCTACACCTTC.

J is TRBJ2-3 and V is TRBV30; a possible D gene is TRBD1 (6 bases). The CDR3 runs to 14 residues. CDR1 GTSNPN and CDR2 SVGIG come from the germline V gene (reference sequence). V gave up 1 base and J gave up 1 base, with 9 bases separating them. The CDR3 region has the DNA TGTGCCTGGAGTGGGACAGCCCGCACAGATACGCAGTATTTT. Its protein is CAWSGTARTDTQYF.

The V call is TRBV7-3, the J call TRBJ2-1, with 7 bases lining up with TRBD2. The CDR3 spans 18 residues. V lost 5 bases to trimming and J lost 5 bases; unmatched junction nucleotides: 18. Germline loops: CDR1 SGHTA, CDR2 FQGTGA. CDR3 protein: CASSRGRPTSSGDNEQFF. In DNA form, the CDR3 reads TGTGCCAGCAGCCGGGGACGTCCGACTAGCTCTGGGGACAATGAGCAGTTCTTC.

This clone was picked up one time. The J gene is TRBJ1-3, the V gene TRBV6-5; D is possibly TRBD1 (5 bases). The CDR3 loop spans 13 amino acids. The germline CDR1 and CDR2 sequences are MNHEY and SVGAGI. Trimming took 7 bases from V and 3 from J, leaving 10 bases between them. As DNA, the CDR3 is TGTGCCAGCACCCAAGGGGATGGAAACACCATATATTTT. Amino acid sequence: CASTQGDGNTIYF.

The chain combines TRBV7-9 with TRBJ2-1, with D possibly TRBD2 on 6 matching bases. CDR1 SEHNR and CDR2 FQNEAQ come from the germline V gene (reference sequence). V gave up 2 bases and J gave up 14 bases, with 16 bases separating them. The CDR3 has 13 amino acids. In nucleotides, the CDR3 is TGTGCCAGCAGCTTACAGGAGGGACCCCCTGAGTTCTTC. This encodes CASSLQEGPPEFF.

J is TRBJ1-3 and V is TRBV13; tentative D call: TRBD1 (6 bases). Trimming pared 0 bases from V and 3 bases from J, leaving 12 bases between. The CDR3 extends over 16 amino acids. CDR1 is PRHDT and CDR2 is FYEKMQ in the germline V gene (reference sequence). The CDR3 reads CASSLGSSGDGNTIYF. In DNA form, the CDR3 reads TGTGCCAGCAGCTTAGGGTCGTCAGGGGATGGAAACACCATATATTTT.

V and J are TRBV28 and TRBJ2-3; 10 bases are shared with TRBD2. Germline V gene data show CDR1 as MDHEN and CDR2 as SYDVKM. Trimming at V came to 3 bases and at J to 4 bases, leaving 1 base not matched to a gene. The CDR3 length is 14 residues. For the CDR3, the DNA is TGTGCCAGCAGTTTTCTAGCGGGAGCAGATACGCAGTATTTT. Protein: CASSFLAGADTQYF.

J is TRBJ2-1 and V is TRBV7-2, with D unresolved. CDR3 length equals 14 residues. V was pared by 1 base and J by 5 bases, with 9 bases between. Germline CDR1 reads SGHTA; CDR2 reads FQGNSA. CDR3 region: CASSLGYSNNEQFF. The CDR3 DNA follows: TGTGCCAGCAGCTTAGGCTACAGCAACAATGAGCAGTTCTTC.

This chain joins TRBV27 and TRBJ2-1; D possibly corresponds to TRBD2 (6 bases). Germline loops: CDR1 MNHEY, CDR2 SMNVEV (reference sequence). This CDR3 region has 14 residues. Trimming shortened V by 7 bases and J by 5 bases, and 15 bases separated the two germline ends. CDR3 residues: CASKRRGINNEQFF. The DNA for the CDR3 is TGTGCCAGCAAGAGACGGGGGATCAACAATGAGCAGTTCTTC.

This chain joins TRBV15 and TRBJ2-5; D remains unclear. The V gene's germline CDR1 is LNHNV and CDR2 YYDKDF (reference sequence). With 0 bases removed from V and 0 bases from J, the gap between germline ends came to 14 bases. The CDR3 covers 17 residues. This CDR3 reads CATSRDGLVLDQETQYF. The CDR3 DNA follows: TGTGCCACCAGCAGAGACGGTTTGGTCCTGGACCAAGAGACCCAGTACTTC.

With respect to this clone: At the DNA level, this CDR3 is encoded by other sequences in the same sample as well. The chain carries TRBV9 and TRBJ1-1; the match to TRBD1 covers 7 bases. The CDR3 extends over 15 amino acids. The ends lost 3 bases at V and 4 bases at J; junction bases unmatched: 9. Germline CDR1 reads SGDLS; CDR2 reads YYNGEE. The CDR3 loop reads CASSARDRLFTEAFF. DNA for the CDR3: TGTGCCAGCAGCGCCCGGGACAGATTGTTCACTGAAGCTTTCTTT.

The chain recombines TRBV19 with TRBJ2-6; no firm D call. Germline assignment: CDR1 LNHDA and CDR2 SQIVND (reference sequence). Trimming shortened V by 6 bases and J by 4 bases, and 19 bases separated the two germline ends. The CDR3 totals 17 residues. The CDR3 DNA follows: TGTGCCAGTAGCCAACCCGCCCCGGTCTTGGGGGCCAACGTCCTGACTTTC. Protein: CASSQPAPVLGANVLTF. Looking up the rest from reference TRBV19 and TRBJ2-6 gives the full variable domain: DGGITQSPKYLFRKEGQNVTLSCEQNLNHDAMYWYRQDPGQGLRLIYYSQIVNDFQKGDIAEGYSVSREKKESFPLTVTSAQKNPTAFYLCASSQPAPVLGANVLTFGAGSRLTVL.

This chain links TRBV14 with TRBJ2-1, with D perhaps TRBD2 (5 bases). CDR3 length: 15 residues. V was shortened by 1 base and J by 2 bases, with 9 bases between the two germline ends. Germline loops: CDR1 SGHDN, CDR2 FVKESK. This CDR3 is CASSQGGSTYNEQFF. CDR3 coding DNA: TGTGCCAGCAGCCAAGGAGGGAGCACCTACAATGAGCAGTTCTTC.

The chain combines TRBV29-1 with TRBJ1-2; 8 bases agree with TRBD1. Germline V CDR1 and CDR2: SQVTM, ANQGSEA. This CDR3 contains 14 residues. J gave up 4 bases and V 1 base, and 5 bases lay outside the gene matches. CDR3 in DNA: TGCAGCGTTGAAGCAGGGGGCGTTCCCTATGGCTACACCTTC. It specifies CSVEAGGVPYGYTF.

The chain recombines TRBV5-4 with TRBJ1-2; TRBD1 matches 9 bases. This CDR3 region has 15 residues. J gave up 8 bases and V 4 bases, and 12 bases lay outside the gene matches. From germline, CDR1 is SGHNT and CDR2 YYREEE (reference sequence). CDR3 sequence (DNA): TGTGCCAGCAGCGCAGGGACAGGGTTTGTGGGCGGCTACACCTTC. As protein: CASSAGTGFVGGYTF.

This rearrangement joins TRBV6-4 to TRBJ2-1; a weak D match, TRBD2 (7 bases). Trimming removed 6 bases from V and 1 base from J, with 25 bases in between. From germline, CDR1 is MRHNA and CDR2 SNTAGT. CDR3 length: 19 residues. The CDR3 here is CASRPGLADPQGSYNEQFF. The CDR3 DNA is TGTGCCAGCAGGCCCGGGCTAGCGGACCCTCAGGGGTCCTACAATGAGCAGTTCTTC.